The sequence of this T cell receptor beta chain was determined in a study of response to subunit inactivated influenza vaccine (dated by TCRdb to between 2017 and 2018). Regarding the complete study: To follow how T cells responded to a trivalent subunit inactivated influenza vaccine, the researchers relied on deep quantitative profiling of the T cell receptor repertoire.

The CDR3 has 15 amino acids, counting the end cysteine and phenylalanine. Only the CDR3 region is kept as DNA, spanning 45 bases read in frame from base 1. CDR1 and CDR2 (DFQATT, SNEGSKA) derive from the germline V gene (reference sequence). After removal of 5 bases from V and 2 bases from J, the junction retains 8 bases not matched to a gene. Worth noting for this clonotype: What antigen it recognizes has not been identified. It has no much larger one-base neighbor in the sample; base qualities were not kept.

Library generation was performed with RT-PCR. The reads were generated on an Illumina HiSeq 2500. In TCRdb, the public reads were trimmed at Q25 with fastp and aligned with MiXCR, with productive beta chains retained. Entries are consolidated by CDR3 protein sequence, retaining the most common genes and DNA. Across this sample there are 500,000 to 600,000 distinct CDR3 sequences, with approximately 7.6% seen only once. The ten largest clonotypes hold approximately 12% of the sample. Results and caveats for the whole study, not just this receptor: The authors proposed that each seasonal influenza vaccination may bring in only a limited number of new T cells.

The rearrangement joined TRBV20-1 to TRBJ2-3; TRBD1 aligns with 9 central bases. This material consisted of PBMCs from blood, taken 23 months after vaccination. This receptor was obtained from a man in his fifties or sixties who received an inactivated influenza vaccine. Donor details come from another sample of the same person, matched by shared clones. The DNA sequence is as follows: TGCAGTGCTGGTTCCGGGACAGGGACCACAGATACGCAGTATTTT. Translated, this gives CSAGSGTGTTDTQYF.